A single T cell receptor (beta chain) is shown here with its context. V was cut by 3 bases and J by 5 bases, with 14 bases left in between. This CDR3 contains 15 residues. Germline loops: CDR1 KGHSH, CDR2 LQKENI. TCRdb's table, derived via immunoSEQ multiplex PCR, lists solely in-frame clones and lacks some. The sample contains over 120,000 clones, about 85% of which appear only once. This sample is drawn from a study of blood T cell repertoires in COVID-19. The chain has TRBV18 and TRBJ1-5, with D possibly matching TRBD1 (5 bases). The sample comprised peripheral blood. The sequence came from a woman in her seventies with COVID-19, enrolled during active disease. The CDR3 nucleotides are TGTGCCAGCTCACCTGGGCAGGGCCCATATCAGCCCCAGCATTTT. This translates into CASSPGQGPYQPQHF.